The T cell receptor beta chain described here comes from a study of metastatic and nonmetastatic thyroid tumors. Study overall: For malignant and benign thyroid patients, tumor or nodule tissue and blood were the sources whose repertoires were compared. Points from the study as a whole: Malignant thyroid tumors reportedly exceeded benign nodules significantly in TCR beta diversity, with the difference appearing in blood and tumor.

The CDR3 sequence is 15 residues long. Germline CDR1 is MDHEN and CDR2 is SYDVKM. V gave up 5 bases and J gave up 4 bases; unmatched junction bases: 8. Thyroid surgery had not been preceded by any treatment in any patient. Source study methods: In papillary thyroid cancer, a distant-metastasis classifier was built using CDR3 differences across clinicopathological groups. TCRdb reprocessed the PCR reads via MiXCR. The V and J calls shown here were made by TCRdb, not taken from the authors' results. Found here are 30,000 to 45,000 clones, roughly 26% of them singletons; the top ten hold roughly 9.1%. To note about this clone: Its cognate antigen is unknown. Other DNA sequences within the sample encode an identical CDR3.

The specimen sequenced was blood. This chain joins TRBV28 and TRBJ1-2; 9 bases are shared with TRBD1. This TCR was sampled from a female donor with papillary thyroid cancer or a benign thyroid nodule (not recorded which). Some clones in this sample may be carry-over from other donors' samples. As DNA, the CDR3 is TGTGCCAGCAGTCCAACGACAGGGGGTATCTATGGCTACACCTTC. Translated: CASSPTTGGIYGYTF.